Presented here are 25 T cell receptor beta chains from one specimen sequenced in a study of CD8 T cells in Susac syndrome. With random hexamers, 0.5 to 1 ug RNA was reverse transcribed. TCRdb independently ran MiXCR on the immunoSEQ multiplex PCR reads; one entry per CDR3 protein. The table has some 100,000 distinct CDR3 sequences, approximately 91% seen once; the top ten hold less than 0.15%. What was sequenced was CD4+ T cells from PBMCs. The receptor set was obtained from a human donor in good health.

CDR3 amino acids: CSVDGQGTGELFF. The CDR3 bases are TGCAGTGTTGACGGACAGGGGACCGGGGAGCTGTTTTTT. The rearrangement uses TRBV20-1 and TRBJ2-2; 9 nucleotides line up with TRBD1. The CDR3 has 13 amino acids. The germline V gene has CDR1 DFQATT and CDR2 SNEGSKA (reference sequence). V was pared by 7 bases and J by 5 bases, with 5 bases of the junction left unmatched.

This chain connects TRBV29-1 to TRBJ1-2; D not certain. CDR3 size: 15 residues. CDR1 and CDR2 (germline): SQVTM, ANQGSEA. V lost 3 bases, J lost 0 bases, and 14 bases lay in between. The CDR3: CSVDLRTVANYGYTF. CDR3 bases: TGCAGCGTTGATTTAAGGACCGTAGCTAACTATGGCTACACCTTC.

This chain joins TRBV20-1 and TRBJ2-7; perhaps TRBD2 as D (7 bases). The CDR3 totals 14 residues. V was cut by 6 bases and J by 0 bases, with 15 bases left in between. CDR1 and CDR2 (germline): DFQATT, SNEGSKA (reference sequence). CDR3 in amino acids: CSASGGAPSYEQYF. As DNA, the CDR3 is TGCAGTGCGTCTGGGGGGGCACCCTCCTACGAGCAGTACTTC.

The J gene is TRBJ2-1, the V gene TRBV7-6; D may match TRBD1 or TRBD2 (5 bases each). This CDR3 has 14 residues. CDR1 and CDR2 from the germline V gene are SGHVS and FNYEAQ. Deletions cut 5 bases from V and 13 bases from J, with 21 bases between. The CDR3 spells CASSKRQDRDRQFF. The CDR3 bases are TGTGCCAGCAGCAAACGTCAAGACCGGGACCGTCAGTTCTTC.

The CDR3 DNA is TGTGCCAGCAGCCGAGAGGCGTTTCGCACAGATACGCAGTATTTT. It yields the protein CASSREAFRTDTQYF. The chain has TRBV11-2 and TRBJ2-3; D call uncertain. This CDR3 contains 15 residues. V was trimmed by 5 bases and J by 1 base, leaving 13 bases between them. In germline, CDR1 is SGHAT, CDR2 FQNNGV.

V usage is TRBV14 and J usage is TRBJ2-3; no firm D call. The CDR3 runs 17 residues. Trimming took off 0 bases at V and 2 bases at J, with 15 bases between the two ends. The germline V gene encodes CDR1 SGHDN and CDR2 FVKESK. In nucleotides, the CDR3 is TGTGCCAGCAGCCAAGAAGCCGGCGGAACCACCACAGATACGCAGTATTTT. Encoded protein: CASSQEAGGTTTDTQYF.

This clonotype occurred once. The V call is TRBV7-6, the J call TRBJ2-7; 7 nucleotides line up with TRBD1. The CDR3 is 14 amino acids. Losses at the gene ends were 5 bases for V and 4 bases for J; bases not matched to a gene: 8. Germline assignment: CDR1 SGHVS and CDR2 FNYEAQ. The CDR3 spells CASSGAGGQYEQYF. Here the CDR3 DNA reads TGTGCCAGCAGCGGGGCAGGGGGTCAGTACGAGCAGTACTTC.

The rearrangement uses TRBV7-9 and TRBJ2-3, with D uncertain. Deletions cut 2 bases from V and 0 bases from J, with 12 bases between. The CDR3 covers 16 residues. Germline V CDR1 and CDR2: SEHNR, FQNEAQ (reference sequence). The CDR3 here is CASSLSGASSTDTQYF. The CDR3, as DNA: TGTGCCAGCAGCTTATCTGGCGCCTCTAGCACAGATACGCAGTATTTT.

This clonotype has a handful of counts. The CDR3 loop is CASSLTDYEQYF. DNA for the CDR3: TGTGCCAGCAGTCTAACCGATTACGAGCAGTACTTC. The J gene is TRBJ2-7, the V gene TRBV6-2 or TRBV6-3; unclear D gene. V lost 5 bases and J 4 bases, leaving 9 bases between the germline ends. Germline lookup yields CDR1 MNHEY and CDR2 SVGEGT. The CDR3 length is 12 residues.

The chain combines TRBV19 with TRBJ2-1, with a tentative D call TRBD1 (6 bases). CDR1 is LNHDA, CDR2 SQIVND, per germline (reference sequence). The CDR3 has 14 residues. V was pared by 6 bases and J by 7 bases, with 16 bases between. CDR3 sequence: CASSRSGTGNEQFF. CDR3 sequence (DNA): TGTGCCAGTAGCCGATCCGGCACAGGGAATGAGCAGTTCTTC.

The chain links TRBV6-5 to TRBJ1-1; D might be TRBD1 (6 bases). Trimming cost V 9 bases and J 1 base, with 12 bases left between them. CDR1 and CDR2 from the germline V gene are MNHEY and SVGAGI. The CDR3 runs to 13 residues. CDR3 amino acids: CASSGGTNTEAFF. The CDR3 DNA sequence: TGTGCCAGTTCTGGGGGCACGAACACTGAAGCTTTCTTT.

The rearrangement uses TRBV12-3 or TRBV12-4 and TRBJ1-5, with D uncertain. The CDR3 sequence is 13 residues long. V dropped 6 bases and J dropped 3 bases, with 9 bases sitting between them. The CDR3: CASSDVVNQPQHF. In nucleotides, the CDR3 is TGTGCCAGCAGCGACGTGGTCAATCAGCCCCAGCATTTT.

CDR3 bases: TGCAGCGTACCCGGGACAGGGAATCAGCCCCAGCATTTT. Translation: CSVPGTGNQPQHF. The V and J genes are TRBV29-1 and TRBJ1-5; 9 bases are a match to TRBD1. Germline loops: CDR1 SQVTM, CDR2 ANQGSEA. The J segment lost 4 bases and the V segment lost 6 bases, leaving 4 bases of the junction unmatched. The CDR3 is 13 amino acids.

The chain has TRBV5-1 and TRBJ2-7, with a tentative D call TRBD1 (5 bases). The CDR3 runs to 15 residues. Deletions cut 4 bases from V and 0 bases from J, with 14 bases between. Germline lookup yields CDR1 SGHRS and CDR2 YFSETQ. For the CDR3, the DNA is TGCGCCAGCAGCCTTATCGGACAAGGCTCCTACGAGCAGTACTTC. Translation gives CASSLIGQGSYEQYF. Together with reference TRBV5-1 and TRBJ2-7, the CDR3 gives the full variable domain: KAGVTQTPRYLIKTRGQQVTLSCSPISGHRSVSWYQQTPGQGLQFLFEYFSETQRNKGNFPGRFSGRQFSNSRSEMNVSTLELGDSALYLCASSLIGQGSYEQYFGPGTRLTVT.

J is TRBJ1-5 and V is TRBV29-1; tentative D call: TRBD1 (6 bases). The CDR3 spans 13 residues. Germline CDR1 SQVTM, CDR2 ANQGSEA. Trimming removed 5 bases from V and 10 bases from J, with 18 bases in between. The CDR3 loop reads CSVRTGSGSPQHF. CDR3 bases: TGCAGCGTTCGAACAGGGTCAGGATCCCCCCAGCATTTT.

The rearrangement links TRBV12-3 or TRBV12-4 to TRBJ2-1; D gene unclear. The V end lost 4 bases, the J end lost 0 bases, and 22 bases lay between the germline ends. This CDR3 contains 19 residues. The CDR3 nucleotides read TGTGCCAGCAGTTCATCTCTCGGGCCAGCGACCAGCTCCTACAATGAGCAGTTCTTC. It translates to CASSSSLGPATSSYNEQFF.

The V gene is TRBV5-8, the J gene TRBJ2-4, with a weak D call TRBD1 (6 bases). V lost 4 bases and J lost 6, with 8 bases in between. The CDR3 extends over 12 amino acids. Germline assignment: CDR1 SGHTS and CDR2 YDEGEE. The CDR3 sequence: CASSQQGNIQYF. The DNA for the CDR3 is TGTGCCAGCAGCCAACAGGGAAACATTCAGTACTTC.

The chain is built from TRBV7-2 and TRBJ1-4; 9 nucleotides align to TRBD1. The CDR3 consists of 15 residues. The ends lost 1 base at V and 7 bases at J; junction bases unmatched: 4. In germline, CDR1 is SGHTA, CDR2 FQGNSA. CDR3: CASSLEGQGLEKLFF. The CDR3 nucleotides read TGTGCCAGCAGCTTAGAGGGACAGGGCCTTGAAAAACTGTTTTTT. Combining the CDR3 with reference TRBV7-2 and TRBJ1-4 gives the whole variable domain GAGVSQSPSNKVTEKGKDVELRCDPISGHTALYWYRQSLGQGLEFLIYFQGNSAPDKSGLPSDRFSAERTGGSVSTLTIQRTQQEDSAVYLCASSLEGQGLEKLFFGSGTQLSVL.

This chain links TRBV5-4 with TRBJ2-5; 11 bases are shared with TRBD2. The CDR3 covers 17 residues. Germline CDR1 is SGHNT and CDR2 is YYREEE (reference sequence). Trimming at V came to 4 bases and at J to 3 bases, leaving 11 bases not matched to a gene. CDR3 bases: TGTGCCAGCAGCCCGGGGCTAGCGGGGGGACCAGAAGAGACCCAGTACTTC. It yields the protein CASSPGLAGGPEETQYF.

The chain employs TRBV5-1 and TRBJ2-7, with no clear D. Germline loops: CDR1 SGHRS, CDR2 YFSETQ. The CDR3 consists of 14 residues. The germline V and J ends were trimmed by 7 bases and 2 bases, with 16 bases remaining between them. For the CDR3, the DNA is TGCGCCAGCTCAAGGACGGCGGATGCCTACGAGCAGTACTTC. It translates to CASSRTADAYEQYF.

The rearrangement joins TRBV13 to TRBJ2-1; tentative D call: TRBD1 (6 bases). The germline V gene encodes CDR1 PRHDT and CDR2 FYEKMQ (reference sequence). The CDR3 loop spans 13 amino acids. V was clipped by 3 bases and J by 5 bases, with 8 bases between them. The CDR3 region is CASSLYRDNEQFF. As DNA, the CDR3 is TGTGCCAGCAGCTTGTACAGGGACAATGAGCAGTTCTTC. The variable domain in full, with the rest retrieved from reference TRBV13 and TRBJ2-1, is AAGVIQSPRHLIKEKRETATLKCYPIPRHDTVYWYQQGPGQDPQFLISFYEKMQSDKGSIPDRFSAQQFSDYHSELNMSSLELGDSALYFCASSLYRDNEQFFGPGTRLTVL.

The chain combines TRBV14 with TRBJ2-5; D is ambiguous. Between the trimmed V and J ends, which lost 4 bases and 5 bases, there was a span of 11 bases. Per the germline V gene, CDR1 is SGHDN and CDR2 is FVKESK. CDR3 length: 13 amino acids. CDR3: CASSLSSGETQYF. DNA of the CDR3: TGTGCCAGCAGCCTCTCGAGTGGGGAGACCCAGTACTTC.

This clonotype was detected once. The V and J genes are TRBV20-1 and TRBJ2-1; 14 nucleotides line up with TRBD2. Germline V gene lookup returns CDR1 DFQATT and CDR2 SNEGSKA (reference sequence). This CDR3 region has 15 residues. Trimming took 5 bases from V and 6 from J; bases not matched to a gene: 6. The CDR3 region is CSALGGTSGSNEQFF. CDR3 DNA sequence: TGCAGTGCTCTTGGCGGGACTAGCGGGAGCAATGAGCAGTTCTTC.

The chain recombines TRBV18 with TRBJ1-1, with D perhaps TRBD1 (6 bases). The CDR3 totals 16 residues. Germline V gives CDR1 KGHSH, CDR2 LQKENI. Trimming stripped 3 bases from V and 5 bases from J, with 19 bases between. The CDR3 DNA follows: TGTGCCAGCTCACCTGCCCGGGGGCGCTTCCGAACTGAAGCTTTCTTT. Residues: CASSPARGRFRTEAFF.

In its sample, this clonotype was seen once. The CDR3 bases are TGTGCCAGCAGCCGAACAATGCGGGATACGCAGTATTTT. This codes for CASSRTMRDTQYF. The J gene is TRBJ2-3, the V gene TRBV27; D not certain. Germline values: CDR1 MNHEY, CDR2 SMNVEV (reference sequence). The CDR3 loop spans 13 amino acids. Trimming took off 6 bases at V and 6 bases at J, with 13 bases between the two ends.